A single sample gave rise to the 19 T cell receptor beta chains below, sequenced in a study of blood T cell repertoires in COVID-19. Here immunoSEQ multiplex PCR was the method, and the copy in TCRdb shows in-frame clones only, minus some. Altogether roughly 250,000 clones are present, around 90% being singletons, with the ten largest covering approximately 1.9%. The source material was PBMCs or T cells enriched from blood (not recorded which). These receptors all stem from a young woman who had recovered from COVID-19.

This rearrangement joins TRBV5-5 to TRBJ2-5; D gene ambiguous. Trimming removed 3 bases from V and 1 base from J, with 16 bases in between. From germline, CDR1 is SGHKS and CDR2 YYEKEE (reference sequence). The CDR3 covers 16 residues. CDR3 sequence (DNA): TGTGCCAGCAGCTCGGTTGGCGCGGAGAGCCAAGAGACCCAGTACTTC. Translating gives CASSSVGAESQETQYF.

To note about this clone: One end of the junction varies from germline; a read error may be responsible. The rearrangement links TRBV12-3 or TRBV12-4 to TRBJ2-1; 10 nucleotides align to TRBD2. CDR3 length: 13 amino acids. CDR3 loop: CASSSSAGGPQIF. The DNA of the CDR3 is TGTGCCAGCAGCTCTTCAGCGGGGGGGCCCCAAATCTTC.

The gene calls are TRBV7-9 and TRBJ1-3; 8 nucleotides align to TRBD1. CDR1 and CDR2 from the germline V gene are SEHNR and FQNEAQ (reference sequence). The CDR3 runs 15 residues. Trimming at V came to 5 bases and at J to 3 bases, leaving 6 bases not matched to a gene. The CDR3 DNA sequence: TGTGCCAGCAGCCCAGGGGGCATTCGTGGAAACACCATATATTTT. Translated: CASSPGGIRGNTIYF.

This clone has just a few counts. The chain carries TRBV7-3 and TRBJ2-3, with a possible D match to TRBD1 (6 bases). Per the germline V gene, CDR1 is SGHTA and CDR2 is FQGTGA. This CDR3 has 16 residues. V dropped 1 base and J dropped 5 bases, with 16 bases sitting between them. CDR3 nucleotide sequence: TGTGCCAGCAGCTTAAACGGGGCAGGGGCTGGAGATACGCAGTATTTT. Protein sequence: CASSLNGAGAGDTQYF.

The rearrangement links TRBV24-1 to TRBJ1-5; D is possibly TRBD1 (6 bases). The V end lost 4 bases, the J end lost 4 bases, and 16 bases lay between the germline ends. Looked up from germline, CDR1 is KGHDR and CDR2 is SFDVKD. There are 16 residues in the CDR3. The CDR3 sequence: CATSDRTGHHNQPQHF. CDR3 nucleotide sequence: TGTGCCACCAGTGACCGTACGGGACACCATAATCAGCCCCAGCATTTT.

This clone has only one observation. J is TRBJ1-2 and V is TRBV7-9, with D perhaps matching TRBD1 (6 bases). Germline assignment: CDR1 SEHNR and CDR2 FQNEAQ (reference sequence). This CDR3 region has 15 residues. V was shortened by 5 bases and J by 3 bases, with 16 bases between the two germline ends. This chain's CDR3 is CASSGTGTTDYGYTF. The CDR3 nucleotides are TGTGCCAGCAGCGGGACCGGGACAACTGACTATGGCTACACCTTC.

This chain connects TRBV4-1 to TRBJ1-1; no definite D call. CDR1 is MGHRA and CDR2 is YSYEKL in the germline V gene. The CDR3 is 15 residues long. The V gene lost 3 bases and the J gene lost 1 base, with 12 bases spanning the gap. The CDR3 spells CASSHRGLTNTEAFF. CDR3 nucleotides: TGCGCCAGCAGCCACCGTGGGCTCACGAACACTGAAGCTTTCTTT.

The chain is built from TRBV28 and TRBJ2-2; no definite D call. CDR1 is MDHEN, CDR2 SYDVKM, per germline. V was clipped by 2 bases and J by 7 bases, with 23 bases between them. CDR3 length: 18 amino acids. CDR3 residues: CASSLSPGLGSFGGELFF. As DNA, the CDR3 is TGTGCCAGCAGTTTAAGTCCTGGGCTGGGCAGCTTCGGCGGGGAGCTGTTTTTT.

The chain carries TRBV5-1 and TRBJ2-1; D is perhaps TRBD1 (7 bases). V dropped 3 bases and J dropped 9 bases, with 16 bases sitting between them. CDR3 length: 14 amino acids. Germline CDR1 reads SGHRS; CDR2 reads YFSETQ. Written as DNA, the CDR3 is TGCGCCAGCAGCTACGGCAGGGGGGTGGGTGAGCAGTTCTTC. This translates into CASSYGRGVGEQFF.

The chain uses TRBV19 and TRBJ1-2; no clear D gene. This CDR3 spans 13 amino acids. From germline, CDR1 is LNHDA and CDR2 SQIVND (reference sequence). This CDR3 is CGTMRVANYGYTF. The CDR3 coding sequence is TGTGGCACGATGAGGGTTGCTAACTATGGCTACACCTTC.

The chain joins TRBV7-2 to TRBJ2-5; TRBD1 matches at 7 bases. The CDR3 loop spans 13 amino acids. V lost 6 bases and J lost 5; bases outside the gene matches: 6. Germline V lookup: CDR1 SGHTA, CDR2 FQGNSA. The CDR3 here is CASRRDSRETQYF. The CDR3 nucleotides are TGTGCCAGCAGGAGGGACAGTCGGGAGACCCAGTACTTC.

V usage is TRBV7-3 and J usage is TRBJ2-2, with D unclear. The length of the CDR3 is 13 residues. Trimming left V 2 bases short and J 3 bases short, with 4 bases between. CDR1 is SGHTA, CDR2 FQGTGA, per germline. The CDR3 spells CASSLSYTGELFF. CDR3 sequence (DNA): TGTGCCAGCAGCTTATCCTACACCGGGGAGCTGTTTTTT.

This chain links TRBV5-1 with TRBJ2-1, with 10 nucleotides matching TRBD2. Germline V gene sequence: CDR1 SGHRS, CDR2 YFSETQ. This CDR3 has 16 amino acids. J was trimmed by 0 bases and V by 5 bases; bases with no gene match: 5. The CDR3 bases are TGCGCCAGCAGAACTAGCGGGACTAGCTCCTACAATGAGCAGTTCTTC. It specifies CASRTSGTSSYNEQFF.

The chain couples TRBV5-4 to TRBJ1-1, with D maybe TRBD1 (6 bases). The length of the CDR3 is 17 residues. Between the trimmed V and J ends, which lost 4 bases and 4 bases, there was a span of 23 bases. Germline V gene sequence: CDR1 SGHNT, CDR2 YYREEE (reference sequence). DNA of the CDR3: TGTGCCAGCAGCGGAGGACATACGACCAGGGGTCCCACTGAAGCTTTCTTT. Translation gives CASSGGHTTRGPTEAFF.

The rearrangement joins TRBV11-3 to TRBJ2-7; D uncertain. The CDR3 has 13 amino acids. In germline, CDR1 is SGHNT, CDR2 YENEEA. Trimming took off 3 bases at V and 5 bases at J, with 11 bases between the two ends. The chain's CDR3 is CASSFSRANEQYF. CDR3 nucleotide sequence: TGTGCCAGCAGCTTTAGTAGAGCCAACGAGCAGTACTTC.

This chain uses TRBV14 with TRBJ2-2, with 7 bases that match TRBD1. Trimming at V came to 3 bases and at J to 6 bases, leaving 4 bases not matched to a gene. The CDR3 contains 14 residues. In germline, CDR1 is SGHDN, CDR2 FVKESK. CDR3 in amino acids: CASSHVTGSGELFF. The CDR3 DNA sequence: TGTGCCAGCAGCCATGTGACAGGGTCCGGGGAGCTGTTTTTT.

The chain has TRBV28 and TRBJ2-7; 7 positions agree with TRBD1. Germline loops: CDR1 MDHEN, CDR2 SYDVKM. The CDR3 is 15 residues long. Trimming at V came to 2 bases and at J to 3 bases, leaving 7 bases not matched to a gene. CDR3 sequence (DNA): TGTGCCAGCAGTTTAGCGCCAGGGGGTAACTACGAGCAGTACTTC. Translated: CASSLAPGGNYEQYF.

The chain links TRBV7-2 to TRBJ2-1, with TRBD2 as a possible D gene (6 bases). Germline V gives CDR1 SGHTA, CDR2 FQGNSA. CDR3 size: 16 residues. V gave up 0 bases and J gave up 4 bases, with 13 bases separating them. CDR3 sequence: CASSLARGGVYNEQFF. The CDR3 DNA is TGTGCCAGCAGCTTAGCGAGGGGCGGGGTATACAATGAGCAGTTCTTC.

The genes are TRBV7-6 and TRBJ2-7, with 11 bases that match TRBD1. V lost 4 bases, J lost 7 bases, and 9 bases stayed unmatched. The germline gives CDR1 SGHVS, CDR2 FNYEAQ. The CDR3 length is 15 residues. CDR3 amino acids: CASSSGTGGQGEQYF. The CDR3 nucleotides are TGTGCCAGCAGCTCCGGGACAGGGGGACAGGGGGAGCAGTACTTC.